Below, one T cell receptor beta chain is given with its context. MiXCR, applied by TCRdb to the RT-PCR reads, yields one record per CDR3 protein. The repertoire holds more than 850,000 distinct CDR3 sequences, with approximately 18% as singletons. After removal of 4 bases from V and 3 bases from J, the junction contained 8 bases not matched to a gene. Germline CDR1 is SEHNR and CDR2 is FQNEAQ (reference sequence). This CDR3 contains 15 residues. The data were taken from a study of patients and donors after allogeneic stem cell transplantation. Sequencing was carried out using blood, either unsorted or a sorted T cell fraction (not recorded which). This chain links TRBV7-9 with TRBJ2-7; 8 positions agree with TRBD1. The clonotype comes from a human donor who was either an allogeneic HSCT recipient or a stem cell or donor lymphocyte infusion donor (not recorded which). It is not recorded whose cells these are; they may come from a transplant donor. The CDR3: CASSSLSGTGYEQYF. CDR3 bases: TGTGCCAGCAGCTCGCTATCCGGGACAGGCTACGAGCAGTACTTC.